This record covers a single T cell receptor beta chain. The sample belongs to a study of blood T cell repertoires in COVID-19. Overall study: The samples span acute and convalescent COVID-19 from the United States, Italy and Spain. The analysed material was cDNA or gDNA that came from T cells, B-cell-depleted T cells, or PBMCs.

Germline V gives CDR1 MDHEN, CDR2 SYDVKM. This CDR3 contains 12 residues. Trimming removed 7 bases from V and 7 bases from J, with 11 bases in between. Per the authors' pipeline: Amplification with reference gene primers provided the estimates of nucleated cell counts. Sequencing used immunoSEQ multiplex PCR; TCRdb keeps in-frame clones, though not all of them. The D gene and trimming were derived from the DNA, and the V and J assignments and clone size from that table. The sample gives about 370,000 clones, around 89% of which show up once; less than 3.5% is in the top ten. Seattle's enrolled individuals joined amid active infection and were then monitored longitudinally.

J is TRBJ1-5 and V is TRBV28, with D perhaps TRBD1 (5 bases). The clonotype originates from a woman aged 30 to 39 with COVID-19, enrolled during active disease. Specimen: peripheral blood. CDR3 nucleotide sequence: TGTGCCAGCACCGGGGGTTGGCAGCCCCAGCATTTT. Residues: CASTGGWQPQHF.